A single sample gave rise to the 10 T cell receptor beta chains below, sequenced in a study of CD8 T cells in ankylosing spondylitis. These receptors' antigens are unknown. TCRdb itself ran the 5' RACE reads through MiXCR, one entry per CDR3 protein. The table has fewer than 650,000 distinct CDR3 sequences, about 13% seen once; the top ten hold around 7%. Notes on the study in general: A TCR beta motif of about eight highly homologous variants seemed to mark ankylosing spondylitis blood.

The sequencing sample was made of blood, either unsorted or a sorted T cell fraction (not recorded which). The receptors stem from a male donor with ankylosing spondylitis.

This clonotype was counted only a few times. The gene calls are TRBV4-1 and TRBJ1-2; weak D call: TRBD1 (6 bases). V shed 1 base and J shed 6 bases, with 12 bases lying between them. The CDR3 spans 14 residues. Germline-derived CDR1 and CDR2 are MGHRA and YSYEKL. CDR3: CASSQGGTKDGYTF. CDR3 sequence (DNA): TGCGCCAGCAGCCAAGGTGGGACAAAGGATGGCTACACCTTC.

This clonotype was observed once. The chain joins TRBV5-1 to TRBJ2-1; 11 positions agree with TRBD2. V dropped 4 bases and J dropped 9; count of bases not matched to a gene: 9. Per the germline V gene, CDR1 is SGHRS and CDR2 is YFSETQ. The CDR3 extends over 15 amino acids. The CDR3 sequence: CASSGGLAAPSEQFF. The CDR3 nucleotides are TGCGCCAGCAGCGGGGGACTAGCGGCTCCTAGTGAGCAGTTCTTC.

There are many counts of this clonotype. The J gene is TRBJ1-4, the V gene TRBV12-3 or TRBV12-4, with D unclear. This CDR3 is 14 amino acids long. Between the trimmed V and J ends, which lost 6 bases and 2 bases, there was a span of 10 bases. The CDR3 loop reads CASRPVGTNEKLFF. CDR3 nucleotide sequence: TGTGCCAGCAGGCCCGTTGGGACTAATGAAAAACTGTTTTTT.

The V gene is TRBV20-1, the J gene TRBJ1-2, with D unresolved. There are 13 residues in the CDR3. Germline lookup yields CDR1 DFQATT and CDR2 SNEGSKA (reference sequence). V lost 3 bases, J lost 8 bases, and 16 bases lay in between. The chain's CDR3 is CSASWVKGSGYTF. The CDR3 DNA reads TGCAGTGCTAGTTGGGTAAAAGGATCAGGCTACACCTTC.

This chain uses TRBV3-1 with TRBJ1-2; D may be TRBD1 (6 bases). Germline V CDR1 and CDR2: LGHDT, YNNKEL (reference sequence). Trimming pared 0 bases from V and 4 bases from J, leaving 12 bases between. The CDR3 runs 15 residues. The CDR3 loop reads CASSQDRGQGYGYTF. The CDR3 bases are TGTGCCAGCAGCCAAGATCGGGGGCAAGGCTATGGCTACACCTTC. Complete variable domain (other parts from reference TRBV3-1 and TRBJ1-2): DTAVSQTPKYLVTQMGNDKSIKCEQNLGHDTMYWYKQDSKKFLKIMFSYNNKELIINETVPNRFSPKSPDKAHLNLHINSLELGDSAVYFCASSQDRGQGYGYTFGSGTRLTVV.

The genes are TRBV20-1 and TRBJ2-1; D unresolved. Germline V gene data show CDR1 as DFQATT and CDR2 as SNEGSKA (reference sequence). CDR3 size: 14 residues. V was trimmed by 5 bases and J by 1 base, leaving 12 bases between them. This CDR3 is CSAYLSKSYNEQFF. For the CDR3, the DNA is TGCAGTGCTTATCTCTCCAAGTCCTACAATGAGCAGTTCTTC.

The table lists this clonotype with a few counts. V usage is TRBV12-3 or TRBV12-4 and J usage is TRBJ2-5; tentatively, D is TRBD1 (6 bases). V was pared by 0 bases and J by 3 bases, with 11 bases between. This CDR3 comprises 15 residues. In DNA form, the CDR3 reads TGTGCCAGCAGTTTAGCGCAGGGGCGCGAAGAGACCCAGTACTTC. This codes for CASSLAQGREETQYF.

This chain uses TRBV11-2 with TRBJ2-2; D may be TRBD1 (6 bases). CDR1 and CDR2 (germline): SGHAT, FQNNGV. CDR3 length equals 16 residues. The V end lost 2 bases, the J end lost 1 base, and 11 bases lay between the germline ends. The CDR3 coding sequence is TGTGCCAGCAGCTTAACGGGACATAAGAACACCGGGGAGCTGTTTTTT. Encoded protein: CASSLTGHKNTGELFF.

This clonotype was seen more than once but under ten times. Here the CDR3 DNA reads TGTGCCAGCAGCCCCCTTTGGAGCGGCTTTAGCACAGATACGCAGTATTTT. Its protein is CASSPLWSGFSTDTQYF. This chain joins TRBV7-2 and TRBJ2-3; tentatively, D is TRBD2 (5 bases). The CDR3 covers 17 residues. The germline V gene encodes CDR1 SGHTA and CDR2 FQGNSA. V was trimmed by 5 bases and J by 0 bases, leaving 18 bases between them.

This clonotype has only a few counts. The chain employs TRBV9 and TRBJ2-1; D gene uncertain. CDR1 SGDLS and CDR2 YYNGEE come from the germline V gene. V was clipped by 5 bases and J by 5 bases, with 11 bases between them. The CDR3 consists of 13 residues. The CDR3, as DNA: TGTGCCAGCAGTAATGGTAGGGACAATGAGCAGTTCTTC. Its protein is CASSNGRDNEQFF.